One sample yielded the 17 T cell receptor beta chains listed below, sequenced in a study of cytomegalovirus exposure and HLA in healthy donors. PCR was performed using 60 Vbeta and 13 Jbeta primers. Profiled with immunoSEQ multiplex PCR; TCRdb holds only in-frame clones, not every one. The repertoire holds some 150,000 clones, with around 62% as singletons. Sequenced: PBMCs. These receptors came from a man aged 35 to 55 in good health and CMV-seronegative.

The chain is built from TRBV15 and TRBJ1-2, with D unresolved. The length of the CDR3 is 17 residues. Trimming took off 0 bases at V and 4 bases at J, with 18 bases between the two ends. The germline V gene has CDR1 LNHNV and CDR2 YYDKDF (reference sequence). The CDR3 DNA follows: TGTGCCACCAGCAGAGATTCGCTAACCAACTCCTCCTATGGCTACACCTTC. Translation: CATSRDSLTNSSYGYTF. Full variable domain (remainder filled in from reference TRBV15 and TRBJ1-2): DAMVIQNPRYQVTQFGKPVTLSCSQTLNHNVMYWYQQKSSQAPKLLFHYYDKDFNNEADTPDNFQSRRPNTSFCFLDIRSPGLGDTAMYLCATSRDSLTNSSYGYTFGSGTRLTVV.

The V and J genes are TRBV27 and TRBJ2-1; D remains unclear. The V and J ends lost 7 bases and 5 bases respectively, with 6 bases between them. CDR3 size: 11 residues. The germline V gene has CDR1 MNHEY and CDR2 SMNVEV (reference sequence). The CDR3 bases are TGTGCCAGCACCTTAAACAATGAGCAGTTCTTC. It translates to CASTLNNEQFF.

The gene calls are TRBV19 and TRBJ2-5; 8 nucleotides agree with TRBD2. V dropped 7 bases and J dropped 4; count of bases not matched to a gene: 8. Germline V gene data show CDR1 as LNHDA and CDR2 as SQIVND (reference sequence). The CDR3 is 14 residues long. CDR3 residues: CASKDSGIGETQYF. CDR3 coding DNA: TGTGCCAGTAAGGATAGCGGGATTGGAGAGACCCAGTACTTC. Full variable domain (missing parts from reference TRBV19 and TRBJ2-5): DGGITQSPKYLFRKEGQNVTLSCEQNLNHDAMYWYRQDPGQGLRLIYYSQIVNDFQKGDIAEGYSVSREKKESFPLTVTSAQKNPTAFYLCASKDSGIGETQYFGPGTRLLVL.

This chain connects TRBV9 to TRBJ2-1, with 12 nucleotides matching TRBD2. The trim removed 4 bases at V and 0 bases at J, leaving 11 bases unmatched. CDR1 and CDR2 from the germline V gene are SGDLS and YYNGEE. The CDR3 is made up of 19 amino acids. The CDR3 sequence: CASSSGGLAGYSSYNEQFF. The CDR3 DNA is TGTGCCAGCAGCTCGGGTGGACTAGCGGGATATAGCTCCTACAATGAGCAGTTCTTC.

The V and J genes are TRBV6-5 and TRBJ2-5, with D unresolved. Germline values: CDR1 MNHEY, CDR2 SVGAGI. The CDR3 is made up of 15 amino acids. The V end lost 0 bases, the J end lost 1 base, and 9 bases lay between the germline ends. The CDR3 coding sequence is TGTGCCAGCAGTTACTCGACTGGCAGCCAAGAGACCCAGTACTTC. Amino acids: CASSYSTGSQETQYF.

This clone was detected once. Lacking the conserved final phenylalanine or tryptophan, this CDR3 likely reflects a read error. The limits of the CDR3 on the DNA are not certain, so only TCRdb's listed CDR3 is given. CDR3 amino acids: CASSLADREGR. The rearrangement uses TRBV7-7 and TRBJ2-7; TRBD1 reflects the table's D call only, with no check against the DNA. The CDR3 is 11 amino acids in total, end residues counted. Germline V gene lookup returns CDR1 SSHAT and CDR2 FNYEAQ (reference sequence).

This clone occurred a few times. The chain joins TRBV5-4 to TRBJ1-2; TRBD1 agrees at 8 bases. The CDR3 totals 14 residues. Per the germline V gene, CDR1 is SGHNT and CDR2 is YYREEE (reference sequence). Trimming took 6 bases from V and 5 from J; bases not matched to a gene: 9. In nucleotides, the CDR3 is TGTGCCAGCAACATGAAGACAGGGGTTTATGGCTACACCTTC. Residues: CASNMKTGVYGYTF.

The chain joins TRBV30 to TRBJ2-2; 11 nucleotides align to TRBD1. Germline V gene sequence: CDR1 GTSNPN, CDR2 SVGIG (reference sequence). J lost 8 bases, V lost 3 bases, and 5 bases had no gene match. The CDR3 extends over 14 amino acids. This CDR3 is CAWRPGQGVGELFF. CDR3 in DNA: TGTGCCTGGAGACCGGGACAGGGGGTAGGGGAGCTGTTTTTT.

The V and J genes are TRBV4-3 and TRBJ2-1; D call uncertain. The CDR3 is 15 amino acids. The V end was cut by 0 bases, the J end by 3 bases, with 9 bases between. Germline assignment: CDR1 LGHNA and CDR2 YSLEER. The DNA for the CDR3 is TGCGCCAGCAGCCAAGATCAATCAGACTACAATGAGCAGTTCTTC. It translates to CASSQDQSDYNEQFF.

The CDR3 region is CASSLFNAKNIQYF. CDR3 DNA sequence: TGTGCCAGCAGCTTGTTTAATGCCAAAAACATTCAGTACTTC. The chain couples TRBV5-6 to TRBJ2-4; D gene uncertain. The CDR3 spans 14 residues. V gave up 1 base and J gave up 1 base, with 6 bases separating them. CDR1 and CDR2 from the germline V gene are SGHDT and YYEEEE. Full variable domain (missing parts from reference TRBV5-6 and TRBJ2-4): DAGVTQSPTHLIKTRGQQVTLRCSPKSGHDTVSWYQQALGQGPQFIFQYYEEEERQRGNFPDRFSGHQFPNYSSELNVNALLLGDSALYLCASSLFNAKNIQYFGAGTRLSVL.

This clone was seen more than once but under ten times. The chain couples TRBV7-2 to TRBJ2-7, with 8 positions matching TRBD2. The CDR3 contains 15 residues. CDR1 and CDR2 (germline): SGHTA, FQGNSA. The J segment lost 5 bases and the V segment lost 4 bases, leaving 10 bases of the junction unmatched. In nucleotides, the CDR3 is TGTGCCAGCAGCTCGTCCGGGACTAGGAGAGACGAGCAGTACTTC. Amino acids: CASSSSGTRRDEQYF.

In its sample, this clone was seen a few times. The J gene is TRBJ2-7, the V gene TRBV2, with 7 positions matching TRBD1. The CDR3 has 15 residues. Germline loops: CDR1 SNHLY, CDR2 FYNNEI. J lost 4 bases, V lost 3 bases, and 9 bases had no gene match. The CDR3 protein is CASSDEGGAHYEQYF. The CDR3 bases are TGTGCCAGCAGTGATGAAGGGGGCGCTCATTACGAGCAGTACTTC.

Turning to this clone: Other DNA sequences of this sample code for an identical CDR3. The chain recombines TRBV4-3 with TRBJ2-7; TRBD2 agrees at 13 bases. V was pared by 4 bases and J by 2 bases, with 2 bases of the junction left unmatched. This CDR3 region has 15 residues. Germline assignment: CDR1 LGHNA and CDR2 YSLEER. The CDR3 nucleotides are TGCGCCAGCAGCCCCGGGACTAGCGGGACCTACGAGCAGTACTTC. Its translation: CASSPGTSGTYEQYF.

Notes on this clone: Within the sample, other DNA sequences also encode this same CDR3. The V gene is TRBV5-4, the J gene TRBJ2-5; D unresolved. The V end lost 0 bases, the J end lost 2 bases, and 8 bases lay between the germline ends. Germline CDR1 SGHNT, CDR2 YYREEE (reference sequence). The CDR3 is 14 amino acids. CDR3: CASSLAGAQETQYF. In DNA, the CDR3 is TGTGCCAGCAGCTTGGCGGGTGCACAAGAGACCCAGTACTTC.

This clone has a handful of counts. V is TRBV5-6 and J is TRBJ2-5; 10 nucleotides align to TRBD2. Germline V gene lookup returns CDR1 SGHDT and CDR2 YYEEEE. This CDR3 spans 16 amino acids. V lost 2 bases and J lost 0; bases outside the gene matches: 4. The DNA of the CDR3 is TGTGCCAGCAGCTTCCTAGCGGGAGATCACCAAGAGACCCAGTACTTC. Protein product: CASSFLAGDHQETQYF.

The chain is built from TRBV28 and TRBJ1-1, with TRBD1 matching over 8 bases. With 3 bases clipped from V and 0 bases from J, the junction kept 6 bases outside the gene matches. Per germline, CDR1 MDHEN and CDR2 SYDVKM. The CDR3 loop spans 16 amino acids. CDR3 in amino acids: CASSFSGQGLNTEAFF. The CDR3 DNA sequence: TGTGCCAGCAGTTTCAGCGGACAGGGCCTGAACACTGAAGCTTTCTTT.

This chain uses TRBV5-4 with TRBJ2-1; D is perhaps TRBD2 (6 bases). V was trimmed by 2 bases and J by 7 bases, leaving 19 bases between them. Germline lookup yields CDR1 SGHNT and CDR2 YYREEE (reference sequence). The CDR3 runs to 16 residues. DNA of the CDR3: TGTGCCAGCAGCTTAGCGGGCGTTTGGGCAACGAATGAGCAGTTCTTC. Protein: CASSLAGVWATNEQFF. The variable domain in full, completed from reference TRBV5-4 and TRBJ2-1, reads ETGVTQSPTHLIKTRGQQVTLRCSSQSGHNTVSWYQQALGQGPQFIFQYYREEENGRGNFPPRFSGLQFPNYSSELNVNALELDDSALYLCASSLAGVWATNEQFFGPGTRLTVL.